Listed here are 18 T cell receptor beta chains from one sample, sequenced in a study of immune evolution from preneoplasia to lung adenocarcinoma. Sequencing was performed with immunoSEQ multiplex PCR; in TCRdb, only in-frame clones are kept and a portion is missing. The sample holds approximately 10,000 clones, around four fifths seen once. Sequencing input: FFPE lung adenocarcinoma in situ tissue. The origin of the receptors is a person aged 60-79 years with lung adenocarcinoma.

The chain joins TRBV7-8 to TRBJ1-4; weak D call: TRBD1 (5 bases). The V end lost 2 bases, the J end lost 0 bases, and 16 bases lay between the germline ends. The V gene's germline CDR1 is SGHVS and CDR2 FQNEAQ. This CDR3 contains 18 residues. CDR3 nucleotides: TGTGCCAGCAGCTTATTTGTGGGTGGGACGGCAACTAATGAAAAACTGTTTTTT. Amino acids: CASSLFVGGTATNEKLFF.

The chain joins TRBV6-1 to TRBJ1-1; D gene unclear. The CDR3 runs 13 residues. Germline V gives CDR1 MNHNS, CDR2 SASEGT. Deletions cut 8 bases from V and 0 bases from J, with 10 bases between. CDR3: CASCDVVNTEAFF. Here the CDR3 DNA reads TGTGCCAGCTGCGACGTCGTGAACACTGAAGCTTTCTTT.

The rearrangement links TRBV7-3 to TRBJ2-1; D not certain. V was shortened by 3 bases and J by 6 bases, with 9 bases between the two germline ends. The CDR3 length is 13 residues. Germline values: CDR1 SGHTA, CDR2 FQGTGA. The CDR3 spells CASSFVLSNEQFF. CDR3 nucleotides: TGTGCCAGCAGCTTCGTCCTCTCCAATGAGCAGTTCTTC.

The V call is TRBV6-1, the J call TRBJ1-6, with D possibly being TRBD1 (5 bases). Trimming left V 4 bases short and J 0 bases short, with 13 bases between. The length of the CDR3 is 17 residues. From germline, CDR1 is MNHNS and CDR2 SASEGT. The CDR3 sequence: CASSGGIFSSYNSPLHF. The CDR3 nucleotides are TGTGCCAGCAGTGGGGGGATCTTTAGCTCCTATAATTCACCCCTCCACTTT.

This clone was counted between two and nine times. The chain recombines TRBV11-1 with TRBJ2-3; perhaps TRBD1 as D (6 bases). Between the trimmed V and J ends, which lost 1 base and 1 base, there was a span of 12 bases. The CDR3 has 16 amino acids. The germline CDR1 and CDR2 sequences are SGHAT and FQDESV (reference sequence). The CDR3: CASSLEGRGGTDTQYF. CDR3 DNA sequence: TGTGCCAGCAGCTTAGAGGGCAGGGGAGGCACAGATACGCAGTATTTT.

This clone was recorded once. This chain links TRBV14 with TRBJ1-2, with unresolved D. V lost 0 bases and J lost 4, with 9 bases in between. Germline V gene data show CDR1 as SGHDN and CDR2 as FVKESK. The CDR3 loop spans 14 amino acids. The CDR3 is CASSQEWISYGYTF. CDR3 nucleotide sequence: TGTGCCAGCAGCCAAGAGTGGATTTCCTATGGCTACACCTTC. Supplemented by reference TRBV14 and TRBJ1-2, the full variable domain reads EAGVTQFPSHSVIEKGQTVTLRCDPISGHDNLYWYRRVMGKEIKFLLHFVKESKQDESGMPNNRFLAERTGGTYSTLKVQPAELEDSGVYFCASSQEWISYGYTFGSGTRLTVV.

The CDR3 loop reads CASSKGQGVATNEKLFF. CDR3 coding DNA: TGTGCCAGTAGTAAAGGACAGGGAGTTGCAACTAATGAAAAACTGTTTTTT. The rearrangement joins TRBV19 to TRBJ1-4, with 8 bases matching TRBD1. J lost 0 bases, V lost 4 bases, and 7 bases had no gene match. CDR3 length equals 17 residues. The germline V gene encodes CDR1 LNHDA and CDR2 SQIVND (reference sequence).

The chain uses TRBV10-3 and TRBJ2-1, with D perhaps matching TRBD1 or TRBD2 (6 bases each). V lost 3 bases and J 3 bases, leaving 9 bases between the germline ends. Germline V gene lookup returns CDR1 ENHRY and CDR2 SYGVKD. The length of the CDR3 is 14 residues. CDR3 in DNA: TGTGCCATCAGTGAAGGGGGGAACTACAATGAGCAGTTCTTC. It is translated as CAISEGGNYNEQFF.

This clone showed up just a few times. Distinct nucleotide sequences in the sample also encode this CDR3. The rearrangement links TRBV4-2 to TRBJ1-2; 8 nucleotides match TRBD1. Germline V CDR1 and CDR2: LGHNA, YNFKEQ. The ends lost 0 bases at V and 8 bases at J; junction bases unmatched: 8. The CDR3 sequence is 15 residues long. The DNA of the CDR3 is TGTGCCAGCAGCCAAGATAGTAACAGGGGGGACGGCTACACCTTC. Encoded protein: CASSQDSNRGDGYTF.

The rearrangement uses TRBV5-4 and TRBJ2-7, with 7 bases aligning to TRBD2. Germline V gene sequence: CDR1 SGHNT, CDR2 YYREEE (reference sequence). Trimming removed 4 bases from V and 4 bases from J; junction bases left unmatched: 8. The CDR3 runs 14 residues. The CDR3 DNA is TGTGCCAGCAGCCTCCAAAGCGGGGTATACGAGCAGTACTTC. It specifies CASSLQSGVYEQYF. Full variable domain (missing parts from reference TRBV5-4 and TRBJ2-7): ETGVTQSPTHLIKTRGQQVTLRCSSQSGHNTVSWYQQALGQGPQFIFQYYREEENGRGNFPPRFSGLQFPNYSSELNVNALELDDSALYLCASSLQSGVYEQYFGPGTRLTVT.

This clone was seen a single time. This sequence joins TRBV7-9 and TRBJ2-5; a weak D match, TRBD2 (5 bases). CDR3 length: 15 amino acids. Germline lookup yields CDR1 SEHNR and CDR2 FQNEAQ (reference sequence). The V end was cut by 0 bases, the J end by 1 base, with 9 bases between. CDR3 sequence: CASSLARGLQETQYF. The CDR3 DNA is TGTGCCAGCAGCTTAGCTCGGGGTCTCCAAGAGACCCAGTACTTC.

The chain recombines TRBV29-1 with TRBJ1-1; D not certain. V lost 4 bases to trimming and J lost 10 bases, with 13 bases between them. Germline V lookup: CDR1 SQVTM, CDR2 ANQGSEA. This CDR3 is 11 amino acids long. The DNA for the CDR3 is TGCAGCGTTGCTGACGGGTTGGGAGCTTTCTTT. Protein sequence: CSVADGLGAFF.

The V gene is TRBV7-2, the J gene TRBJ1-4; D remains unclear. Germline V lookup: CDR1 SGHTA, CDR2 FQGNSA. The CDR3 loop spans 13 amino acids. V was pared by 3 bases and J by 8 bases, with 10 bases between. CDR3 in DNA: TGTGCCAGCAGCTTGGCTCCGGGGGAAAAACTGTTTTTT. It is translated as CASSLAPGEKLFF.

V gene TRBV6-6 combines with J gene TRBJ2-7; a weak D match, TRBD1 (5 bases). Germline CDR1 is MNHNY and CDR2 is SVGAGI (reference sequence). The CDR3 length is 14 residues. V was clipped by 2 bases and J by 6 bases, with 14 bases between them. The CDR3 DNA is TGTGCCAGCAGTTACGCTCCAGGGTCTGCCGAGCAGTACTTC. Encoded protein: CASSYAPGSAEQYF.

The chain combines TRBV7-2 with TRBJ2-5; the D gene is possibly TRBD1 (6 bases). The CDR3 is 11 residues long. Trimming took off 11 bases at V and 5 bases at J, with 12 bases between the two ends. CDR1 and CDR2 from the germline V gene are SGHTA and FQGNSA. In DNA form, the CDR3 reads TGTGCCGGGGGAACAGGGGAGACCCAGTACTTC. This translates into CAGGTGETQYF.

The chain recombines TRBV7-9 with TRBJ1-2, with D unclear. V dropped 3 bases and J dropped 7 bases, with 12 bases sitting between them. Per germline, CDR1 SEHNR and CDR2 FQNEAQ (reference sequence). The CDR3 sequence is 13 residues long. The CDR3 DNA is TGTGCCAGCAGCTTTACCGAAGCGTTTGGCTACACCTTC. Translated, it gives CASSFTEAFGYTF.

This sequence joins TRBV7-9 and TRBJ1-1; D perhaps matches TRBD1 (5 bases). CDR3 length: 12 amino acids. V lost 5 bases to trimming and J lost 10 bases, with 14 bases between them. CDR1 and CDR2 (germline): SEHNR, FQNEAQ (reference sequence). The CDR3 is CASSRAGGRAFF. CDR3 DNA sequence: TGTGCCAGCAGCCGAGCGGGGGGGAGAGCTTTCTTT.

The chain joins TRBV6-1 to TRBJ2-5; D is possibly TRBD1 or TRBD2 (6 bases each). Germline V lookup: CDR1 MNHNS, CDR2 SASEGT. With 2 bases removed from V and 1 base from J, the gap between germline ends came to 11 bases. This CDR3 comprises 15 residues. CDR3 protein: CASSELPGAQETQYF. DNA of the CDR3: TGTGCCAGCAGTGAACTGCCGGGGGCCCAAGAGACCCAGTACTTC.